Listed here are 11 T cell receptor beta chains from one sample, sequenced in a study of cytomegalovirus exposure and HLA in healthy donors. TCRdb's table, derived via immunoSEQ multiplex PCR, lists solely in-frame clones and lacks some. Altogether 150,000 to 250,000 clones are present, approximately 80% being singletons, with the ten largest covering 13%. Input material: PBMCs. The source of these receptors is a woman in her twenties or thirties in good health and CMV-seropositive.

Worth noting for this clone: One end of the junction is discordant with germline, which a read error may explain. The V and J genes are TRBV5-1 and TRBJ2-7; TRBD2 agrees at 9 bases. Per the germline V gene, CDR1 is SGHRS and CDR2 is YFSETQ. CDR3 length: 14 residues. CDR3 nucleotides: TGTGCCAGCAGCTTAGCGGGAGAACTGGGAGAGCAGTACTTC. Translation: CASSLAGELGEQYF.

The V call is TRBV28, the J call TRBJ1-1, with a possible D match to TRBD1 (6 bases). The CDR3 is made up of 16 amino acids. V gave up 7 bases and J gave up 0 bases, with 18 bases separating them. Germline CDR1 and CDR2: MDHEN and SYDVKM. The CDR3 reads CASTPRGRRLNTEAFF. The DNA of the CDR3 is TGTGCCAGCACTCCCAGGGGCAGGAGATTGAACACTGAAGCTTTCTTT.

The CDR3 here is CASSLVPRGNTGELFF. Written as DNA, the CDR3 is TGCGCCAGCAGCTTGGTGCCTAGAGGCAACACCGGGGAGCTGTTTTTT. V is TRBV5-1 and J is TRBJ2-2; D not certain. The CDR3 is made up of 16 amino acids. Trimming removed 0 bases at V and 2 bases at J, with 11 bases between. Germline assignment: CDR1 SGHRS and CDR2 YFSETQ.

The chain couples TRBV29-1 to TRBJ1-5; 7 bases line up with TRBD1. The CDR3 spans 13 residues. The germline V gene has CDR1 SQVTM and CDR2 ANQGSEA. Trimming at V came to 6 bases and at J to 1 base, leaving 3 bases not matched to a gene. The CDR3 protein is CSVGTASNQPQHF. CDR3 bases: TGCAGCGTCGGGACAGCGAGCAATCAGCCCCAGCATTTT.

The chain's CDR3 is CASSQGRDRGPALSSYEQYF. The CDR3 DNA reads TGTGCCAGCAGTCAGGGAAGGGACAGGGGTCCTGCACTAAGCTCCTACGAGCAGTACTTC. The V and J genes are TRBV28 and TRBJ2-7; 10 bases align to TRBD1. V lost 5 bases and J lost 0; bases outside the gene matches: 19. Germline CDR1 is MDHEN and CDR2 is SYDVKM. This CDR3 spans 20 amino acids.

This clone has more than one count but fewer than ten. The CDR3 nucleotides are TGTGCCAGCAGCTTAGCGGGAGACGTCTATGGCTACACCTTC. Translation gives CASSLAGDVYGYTF. The V call is TRBV7-2, the J call TRBJ1-2; D gene uncertain. Trimming cost V 0 bases and J 4 bases, with 9 bases left between them. CDR1 and CDR2 from the germline V gene are SGHTA and FQGNSA. CDR3 length: 14 amino acids.

The gene calls are TRBV6-5 and TRBJ1-1; maybe TRBD1 (5 bases). Germline V CDR1 and CDR2: MNHEY, SVGAGI. Trimming left V 9 bases short and J 3 bases short, with 14 bases between. CDR3 length: 13 amino acids. CDR3 sequence reads: CASLRGRDTEAFF. CDR3 DNA sequence: TGTGCCAGTCTACGGGGGAGGGACACTGAAGCTTTCTTT.

This clone was seen more than once but under ten times. The chain is built from TRBV28 and TRBJ2-2; 10 bases map to TRBD2. V shed 4 bases and J 3 bases; nucleotides not matched to a gene: 5. Germline lookup yields CDR1 MDHEN and CDR2 SYDVKM. The CDR3 has 16 residues. CDR3 nucleotides: TGTGCCAGCAGTTACAGGACTAGCGGTGACACCGGGGAGCTGTTTTTT. Its translation is CASSYRTSGDTGELFF.

The chain joins TRBV5-1 to TRBJ2-1, with 9 bases matching TRBD2. V trimming: 0 bases; J trimming: 5 bases; junction bases outside the gene matches: 9. Germline CDR1 and CDR2: SGHRS and YFSETQ. The CDR3 has 17 residues. Here the CDR3 reads CASSLAGAGGRNNEQFF. Written as DNA, the CDR3 is TGCGCCAGCAGCTTGGCCGGGGCGGGAGGGAGAAACAATGAGCAGTTCTTC.

This chain joins TRBV2 and TRBJ1-4; TRBD1 matches 7 bases. CDR1 is SNHLY and CDR2 is FYNNEI in the germline V gene. The CDR3 length is 16 residues. The J segment lost 7 bases and the V segment lost 4 bases, leaving 12 bases of the junction unmatched. The CDR3 spells CASSATPPQGVEKLFF. The CDR3 nucleotides read TGTGCCAGCAGTGCCACACCCCCGCAGGGGGTTGAAAAACTGTTTTTT. Variable domain in full (rest from reference TRBV2 and TRBJ1-4): EPEVTQTPSHQVTQMGQEVILRCVPISNHLYFYWYRQILGQKVEFLVSFYNNEISEKSEIFDDQFSVERPDGSNFTLKIRSTKLEDSAMYFCASSATPPQGVEKLFFGSGTQLSVL.

The chain recombines TRBV9 with TRBJ2-3; D may be TRBD2 (6 bases). The CDR3 has 14 residues. Germline-derived CDR1 and CDR2 are SGDLS and YYNGEE. With 1 base removed from V and 6 bases from J, the gap between germline ends came to 12 bases. DNA for the CDR3: TGTGCCAGCAGCGTAACGGGAGCTGTGGATACGCAGTATTTT. It encodes CASSVTGAVDTQYF.